The rows below give T cell receptor beta chains drawn from one sample of a study of CD8 T cells in Susac syndrome. One entry per CDR3 protein, called by TCRdb with MiXCR from the immunoSEQ multiplex PCR reads. The data show more than 130,000 distinct CDR3 sequences, approximately 93% seen once. Sequencing was carried out using CD8+ T cells from PBMCs. These receptors came from a human donor in good health. Each CDR3 is given with its conserved first and last residue. The order of the fields is D gene, J gene, clone size, V gene, CDR3 DNA, CDR3 protein. The D gene is left open where the match is weak. Size values are once, few and many counts, or a class for expanded clones, and some rows have none.

d_gene: TRBD2; j_gene: TRBJ2-5; abundance: -; v_gene: TRBV30; CDR3nt: TGTGCCTGGAGTGAATCCTTAGCGGGAGGAGAGACCCAGTACTTC; CDR3aa: CAWSESLAGGETQYF
d_gene: TRBD2; j_gene: TRBJ2-1; abundance: -; v_gene: TRBV15; CDR3nt: TGTGCCACCGGTGGGACTAGCGTTTCCTCCTCCTACAATGAGCAGTTCTTC; CDR3aa: CATGGTSVSSSYNEQFF
d_gene: -; j_gene: TRBJ1-1; abundance: -; v_gene: TRBV7-9; CDR3nt: TGTGCCAGCGCTATGGAGAACTGGAACACTGAAGCTTTCTTT; CDR3aa: CASAMENWNTEAFF
d_gene: -; j_gene: TRBJ2-1; abundance: -; v_gene: TRBV7-9; CDR3nt: TGTGCCAGCAGCTTCTCGGTGCAGTTCTTC; CDR3aa: CASSFSVQFF
d_gene: -; j_gene: TRBJ2-3; abundance: -; v_gene: TRBV30; CDR3nt: TGTGCCTGGTCGGGACTCCCAGATACGCAGTATTTT; CDR3aa: CAWSGLPDTQYF
d_gene: -; j_gene: TRBJ2-7; abundance: -; v_gene: TRBV12-3/TRBV12-4; CDR3nt: TGTGCCAGCAGTGCCCGGGTCTTCGCCTACGAGCAGTACTTC; CDR3aa: CASSARVFAYEQYF
d_gene: TRBD2; j_gene: TRBJ2-3; abundance: -; v_gene: TRBV7-9; CDR3nt: TGTGCCAGCAGCACGACTAGCGGGAGCACAGATACGCAGTATTTT; CDR3aa: CASSTTSGSTDTQYF
d_gene: -; j_gene: TRBJ1-3; abundance: -; v_gene: TRBV5-6; CDR3nt: TGTGCCAGCAGCTTGGGAGGAAACACCATATATTTT; CDR3aa: CASSLGGNTIYF
d_gene: TRBD1; j_gene: TRBJ2-6; abundance: -; v_gene: TRBV6-5; CDR3nt: TGTGCCAGCAGTTACTCGACAGGGACCGGGGCCAACGTCCTGACTTTC; CDR3aa: CASSYSTGTGANVLTF
d_gene: -; j_gene: TRBJ2-7; abundance: few; v_gene: TRBV20-1; CDR3nt: TGCAGTGCTAGAGAGGCCTACGAGCAGTACTTC; CDR3aa: CSAREAYEQYF
d_gene: TRBD2; j_gene: TRBJ2-1; abundance: -; v_gene: TRBV12-3/TRBV12-4; CDR3nt: TGTGCCAGCAGTTTCCGCCGGGGGGGCTCCTACAATGAGCAGTTCTTC; CDR3aa: CASSFRRGGSYNEQFF
d_gene: -; j_gene: TRBJ2-1; abundance: -; v_gene: TRBV25-1; CDR3nt: TGTGCCAGCAAGGTCGGGGCCAATGAGCAGTTCTTC; CDR3aa: CASKVGANEQFF
d_gene: TRBD1; j_gene: TRBJ2-1; abundance: -; v_gene: TRBV29-1; CDR3nt: TGCAGCGTTGACTCCGCCGGGACAGGGGCTCGGGCGAGCCATGAGCAGTTCTTC; CDR3aa: CSVDSAGTGARASHEQFF
d_gene: -; j_gene: TRBJ2-1; abundance: -; v_gene: TRBV6-5; CDR3nt: TGTGCCAGCAGTTACTCGTTCAAGCAGTTCTTC; CDR3aa: CASSYSFKQFF
d_gene: TRBD2; j_gene: TRBJ2-3; abundance: -; v_gene: TRBV15; CDR3nt: TGTGCCACCAGCAGAGATAGGCTAGCGGGAGTAACAGATACGCAGTATTTT; CDR3aa: CATSRDRLAGVTDTQYF
d_gene: TRBD2; j_gene: TRBJ2-1; abundance: -; v_gene: TRBV11-2; CDR3nt: TGTGCCAGCAGCTCCGGGACGGCTAGCGGGAGACTCAATGAGCAGTTCTTC; CDR3aa: CASSSGTASGRLNEQFF
d_gene: TRBD2; j_gene: TRBJ2-7; abundance: -; v_gene: TRBV27; CDR3nt: TGTGCCAGCGGGACTAGTTCTTACGAGCAGTACTTC; CDR3aa: CASGTSSYEQYF
d_gene: -; j_gene: TRBJ2-1; abundance: -; v_gene: TRBV18; CDR3nt: TGTGCCAGCTCAACACTGACCCCTCGGGATGAGCAGTTCTTC; CDR3aa: CASSTLTPRDEQFF
d_gene: -; j_gene: TRBJ1-1; abundance: -; v_gene: TRBV7-9; CDR3nt: TGTGCCAGCAGCCCCTTGGTACACAACGCTGAAGCTTTCTTT; CDR3aa: CASSPLVHNAEAFF
d_gene: TRBD2; j_gene: TRBJ2-7; abundance: -; v_gene: TRBV5-1; CDR3nt: TGCGCCAGCACCAATTGGGGGGGATCCTACGAGCAGTACTTC; CDR3aa: CASTNWGGSYEQYF
d_gene: -; j_gene: TRBJ2-3; abundance: -; v_gene: TRBV3-1; CDR3nt: TGTGCCAGCAGTCCGGGACACGGGTTCGCAGATACGCAGTATTTT; CDR3aa: CASSPGHGFADTQYF
d_gene: TRBD1; j_gene: TRBJ2-1; abundance: -; v_gene: TRBV20-1; CDR3nt: TGCAGTGCAACACAGGGGAATGAGCAGTTCTTC; CDR3aa: CSATQGNEQFF
d_gene: TRBD1; j_gene: TRBJ2-3; abundance: -; v_gene: TRBV15; CDR3nt: TGTGCCACCAGCGGTACACAGGGGCCCACAGATACGCAGTATTTT; CDR3aa: CATSGTQGPTDTQYF
d_gene: -; j_gene: TRBJ2-7; abundance: -; v_gene: TRBV20-1; CDR3nt: TGCAGTGCTAGGGACCTAAAAACTTCCTACGAGCAGTACTTC; CDR3aa: CSARDLKTSYEQYF
d_gene: TRBD1; j_gene: TRBJ2-1; abundance: -; v_gene: TRBV30; CDR3nt: TGTGCCTGGAGTGGGGGACAGGGACATGAGCAGTTCTTC; CDR3aa: CAWSGGQGHEQFF
d_gene: TRBD2; j_gene: TRBJ2-3; abundance: -; v_gene: TRBV27; CDR3nt: TGTGCCAGCAGTGTGACTAGCGGCCTCACAGATACGCAGTATTTT; CDR3aa: CASSVTSGLTDTQYF
d_gene: TRBD2; j_gene: TRBJ2-1; abundance: -; v_gene: TRBV5-1; CDR3nt: TGCGCCAGCAGCTTGGCCACTAGCGGGAGTGGTAATGAGCAGTTCTTC; CDR3aa: CASSLATSGSGNEQFF
d_gene: TRBD2; j_gene: TRBJ2-1; abundance: -; v_gene: TRBV28; CDR3nt: TGTGCCAGCAGTTTGCTAGCGGTCTACAATGAGCAGTTCTTC; CDR3aa: CASSLLAVYNEQFF
d_gene: -; j_gene: TRBJ2-7; abundance: -; v_gene: TRBV7-9; CDR3nt: TGTGCCAGCAGCTTAGGAACCAATACCTACGAGCAGTACTTC; CDR3aa: CASSLGTNTYEQYF
d_gene: TRBD2; j_gene: TRBJ2-7; abundance: -; v_gene: TRBV9; CDR3nt: TGTGCCAGCAGCGTAGGCGGACTAGCGTCTGACGAGCAGTACTTC; CDR3aa: CASSVGGLASDEQYF
d_gene: TRBD2; j_gene: TRBJ2-1; abundance: -; v_gene: TRBV28; CDR3nt: TGTGCCAGCAGTTTGGGGGCGGGAGGGGTCCCTAGCAATGAGCAGTTCTTC; CDR3aa: CASSLGAGGVPSNEQFF
d_gene: TRBD1; j_gene: TRBJ2-7; abundance: once; v_gene: TRBV28; CDR3nt: TGTGCCAGCAGTTACGGGACGGGACAGGGAAAAGAGCAGTACTTC; CDR3aa: CASSYGTGQGKEQYF
d_gene: TRBD2; j_gene: TRBJ2-1; abundance: -; v_gene: TRBV27; CDR3nt: TGTGCCAGCAGTTTATATCCGGGACTAGCGCATAACAATGGGCAGTTCTTC; CDR3aa: CASSLYPGLAHNNGQFF
d_gene: -; j_gene: TRBJ2-1; abundance: -; v_gene: TRBV28; CDR3nt: TGTGCCAGCAGTTTGTTGTGGGATGAGCAGTTCTTC; CDR3aa: CASSLLWDEQFF
d_gene: -; j_gene: TRBJ1-2; abundance: -; v_gene: TRBV30; CDR3nt: TGTGCCTGGGACGTCACGGGGCAGGAAAATGGCTACACCTTC; CDR3aa: CAWDVTGQENGYTF
d_gene: TRBD2; j_gene: TRBJ2-7; abundance: -; v_gene: TRBV27; CDR3nt: TGTGCCAGCAGACCGGGACTAGAGATCTACGAGCAGTACTTC; CDR3aa: CASRPGLEIYEQYF
d_gene: TRBD1; j_gene: TRBJ2-1; abundance: -; v_gene: TRBV5-1; CDR3nt: TGCGCCAGCAGCTTGGTCGGGGACAGGGTTTACAATGAGCAGTTCTTC; CDR3aa: CASSLVGDRVYNEQFF
d_gene: -; j_gene: TRBJ2-7; abundance: -; v_gene: TRBV30; CDR3nt: TGTGCCTACATAGAAGGGTACGAGCAGTACTTC; CDR3aa: CAYIEGYEQYF
d_gene: TRBD2; j_gene: TRBJ2-1; abundance: -; v_gene: TRBV4-2; CDR3nt: TGTGCCAGCAGCCAAGAACGGGAGGGCAATGAGCAGTTCTTC; CDR3aa: CASSQEREGNEQFF
d_gene: -; j_gene: TRBJ1-1; abundance: once; v_gene: TRBV7-9; CDR3nt: TGTGCCAGCACCCCAGGGGTTACCCACACTGAAGCTTTCTTT; CDR3aa: CASTPGVTHTEAFF
d_gene: -; j_gene: TRBJ1-1; abundance: -; v_gene: TRBV7-9; CDR3nt: TGTGCCAGCAGCTCGAGCCAGGGCCACGAAGCTTTCTTT; CDR3aa: CASSSSQGHEAFF
d_gene: -; j_gene: TRBJ1-2; abundance: -; v_gene: TRBV14; CDR3nt: TGTGCCAGCAGCCAAGATCCCCCCGATGCCAACTATGGCTACACCTTC; CDR3aa: CASSQDPPDANYGYTF
d_gene: -; j_gene: TRBJ2-7; abundance: once; v_gene: TRBV18; CDR3nt: TGTGCCAGCTCACTACTGGACCTCTACGAGCAGTACTTC; CDR3aa: CASSLLDLYEQYF
d_gene: -; j_gene: TRBJ2-7; abundance: -; v_gene: TRBV27; CDR3nt: TGTGCCAGCACGGGGATCAACGGCGAGCGGTACTTC; CDR3aa: CASTGINGERYF
d_gene: -; j_gene: TRBJ1-1; abundance: once; v_gene: TRBV30; CDR3nt: TGTGCCCGCAAGGGAGGGACTGAAGCTTTCTTT; CDR3aa: CARKGGTEAFF
d_gene: -; j_gene: TRBJ2-2; abundance: -; v_gene: TRBV6-5; CDR3nt: TGTGCCAGCAGGGGCAGGGGGGCCGGGGAGCTGTTTTTT; CDR3aa: CASRGRGAGELFF
d_gene: TRBD2; j_gene: TRBJ2-5; abundance: -; v_gene: TRBV12-3/TRBV12-4; CDR3nt: TGTGCCAGCAGCTACCTTGGGGAGCGGGGGGAGCAGTACTTC; CDR3aa: CASSYLGERGEQYF
d_gene: -; j_gene: TRBJ1-1; abundance: -; v_gene: TRBV12-3/TRBV12-4; CDR3nt: TGTGCCAGCAGGATCCAGGGAGAAGCTTTCTTT; CDR3aa: CASRIQGEAFF
d_gene: -; j_gene: TRBJ2-1; abundance: -; v_gene: TRBV20-1; CDR3nt: TGCAGTGCTCCCCGCCCGGGACGGAGCTCCTACAATGAGCAGTTCTTC; CDR3aa: CSAPRPGRSSYNEQFF
d_gene: -; j_gene: TRBJ1-1; abundance: -; v_gene: TRBV6-5; CDR3nt: TGTGCCACCCGTGAGGCGAACACTGAAGCTTTCTTT; CDR3aa: CATREANTEAFF
d_gene: -; j_gene: TRBJ2-3; abundance: -; v_gene: TRBV29-1; CDR3nt: TGCAGCGTTACCCTAGTCTCAGATACGCAGTATTTT; CDR3aa: CSVTLVSDTQYF
d_gene: TRBD2; j_gene: TRBJ2-7; abundance: -; v_gene: TRBV9; CDR3nt: TGTGCCAGCAGCTCCTCAGCGGGAGACGAGCAGTACTTC; CDR3aa: CASSSSAGDEQYF
d_gene: -; j_gene: TRBJ1-2; abundance: -; v_gene: TRBV25-1; CDR3nt: TGTGCCACCTGGATGGACGGCTACACCTTC; CDR3aa: CATWMDGYTF
d_gene: -; j_gene: TRBJ2-2; abundance: -; v_gene: TRBV29-1; CDR3nt: TGCAGCGTCGCCGGGGGCACCGGGGAGCTGTTTTTT; CDR3aa: CSVAGGTGELFF